This passage covers 26 T cell receptor beta chains from one sample sequenced in a study of post-analysis software for immune sequencing data. For these receptors, no antigen is known. Researchers reported that TCR beta cDNA libraries carried unique molecular identifiers. One entry per CDR3 protein results from TCRdb running MiXCR on the PCR reads. The data show hundreds of thousands of distinct CDR3 sequences, with roughly 50% seen just once and approximately 4.5% held by the top ten. Study results and caveats: Five TRBV segments occurring more often in patients than controls included TRBV5-6, TRBV5-1 and TRBV20-1.

Specimen: blood. These receptors were obtained from a girl aged 5 to 17 with multiple sclerosis.

This clonotype was seen more than once but under ten times. V and J are TRBV12-3 or TRBV12-4 and TRBJ1-2; 9 nucleotides match TRBD1. Germline trimming cut 5 bases from V and 6 bases from J; bases unmatched to any gene: 10. The CDR3 covers 15 residues. The CDR3 here is CASSPWTGERNGYTF. The CDR3 nucleotides are TGTGCCAGCAGTCCCTGGACAGGGGAGAGGAATGGCTACACCTTC.

V and J are TRBV2 and TRBJ2-3; D perhaps matches TRBD2 (5 bases). Germline CDR1 is SNHLY and CDR2 is FYNNEI. The CDR3 is 16 residues long. V lost 0 bases and J 8 bases, leaving 18 bases between the germline ends. This CDR3 reads CASSEASGTVEGTQYF. CDR3 coding DNA: TGTGCCAGCAGTGAAGCTAGTGGAACAGTCGAGGGTACGCAGTATTTT.

The CDR3 DNA reads as TGTGCCAGCAGCCAAGCGTCTGGACTAGCGGGAGGCAATGAGCAGTTCTTC. As protein: CASSQASGLAGGNEQFF. The chain carries TRBV3-1 and TRBJ2-1; 14 bases fit TRBD2. This CDR3 spans 17 amino acids. The junction had 5 bases not matched to a gene; V was cut back by 1 base and J by 6 bases. The V gene's germline CDR1 is LGHDT and CDR2 YNNKEL (reference sequence).

This clonotype occurred a few times. The CDR3 here is CSVEKAEGLADTQYF. The CDR3 DNA sequence: TGCAGCGTTGAAAAAGCGGAGGGGCTAGCGGATACGCAGTATTTT. J is TRBJ2-3 and V is TRBV29-1, with a tentative D call TRBD2 (6 bases). The CDR3 has 15 amino acids. Germline V CDR1 and CDR2: SQVTM, ANQGSEA. V was clipped by 2 bases and J by 6 bases, with 18 bases between them.

The chain employs TRBV25-1 and TRBJ2-6; D is unresolved. Germline V gene lookup returns CDR1 MGHDK and CDR2 SYGVNS. Trimming removed 0 bases from V and 0 bases from J, with 3 bases in between. This CDR3 is built from 15 residues. CDR3 loop: CASSEYNSGANVLTF. CDR3 in DNA: TGTGCCAGCAGTGAATATAACTCTGGGGCCAACGTCCTGACTTTC.

The chain recombines TRBV7-3 with TRBJ2-1; 11 bases are shared with TRBD2. The DNA end lines up better with TRBJ2-7; the J call may be wrong. The CDR3 covers 16 residues. Looked up from germline, CDR1 is SGHTA and CDR2 is FQGTGA. Written as DNA, the CDR3 is TGTGCCAGCAGTCCCGGGACTAGCGGCACCTACAATGAGCAGTACTTC. This sequence encodes CASSPGTSGTYNEQYF.

This chain links TRBV29-1 with TRBJ2-1; D is perhaps TRBD2 (7 bases). Trimming left V 5 bases short and J 0 bases short, with 11 bases between. Germline CDR1 SQVTM, CDR2 ANQGSEA. This CDR3 comprises 14 residues. In nucleotides, the CDR3 is TGCAGCGTTACTAGGGGGGGCTCCTACAATGAGCAGTTCTTC. It encodes CSVTRGGSYNEQFF.

This chain joins TRBV20-1 and TRBJ2-3, with D perhaps TRBD2 (6 bases). The CDR3 is made up of 15 amino acids. V lost 6 bases to trimming and J lost 0 bases, with 16 bases between them. The V gene's germline CDR1 is DFQATT and CDR2 SNEGSKA (reference sequence). CDR3 protein: CSAESRERSTDTQYF. In nucleotides, the CDR3 is TGCAGTGCCGAGTCCCGGGAGCGGAGCACAGATACGCAGTATTTT.

The rearrangement joins TRBV5-1 to TRBJ2-3; D perhaps matches TRBD2 (6 bases). The CDR3 runs to 15 residues. Germline-derived CDR1 and CDR2 are SGHRS and YFSETQ. V lost 1 base, J lost 0 bases, and 9 bases lay in between. This CDR3 is CASSLPGTSTDTQYF. The CDR3 region has the DNA TGCGCCAGCAGCTTGCCCGGGACTAGCACAGATACGCAGTATTTT.

This clonotype was observed a handful of times. This sequence joins TRBV29-1 and TRBJ2-1; no clear D gene. This CDR3 is 12 amino acids long. Germline V CDR1 and CDR2: SQVTM, ANQGSEA. Trimming cost V 5 bases and J 9 bases, with 14 bases left between them. The DNA for the CDR3 is TGCAGCGTTCTTGCCTCCCCGGGTGAGCAGTTCTTC. Translating it yields CSVLASPGEQFF.

This clonotype turned up a few times. This chain uses TRBV6-1 with TRBJ2-7; 12 bases map to TRBD2. CDR3 size: 15 residues. Germline loops: CDR1 MNHNS, CDR2 SASEGT. With V trimmed by 6 bases and J by 4 bases, 7 bases remained unmatched. The CDR3 protein is CASSQTSGSVYEQYF. The CDR3 nucleotides read TGTGCCAGCAGCCAGACTAGCGGGAGTGTGTACGAGCAGTACTTC.

This chain uses TRBV3-1 with TRBJ2-1; TRBD1 is a possible D gene (5 bases). The CDR3 is made up of 15 amino acids. The V end was cut by 3 bases, the J end by 0 bases, with 9 bases between. Germline V gene sequence: CDR1 LGHDT, CDR2 YNNKEL (reference sequence). The CDR3 region is CASSHDRDSYNEQFF. In DNA form, the CDR3 reads TGTGCCAGCAGCCACGACAGAGACTCCTACAATGAGCAGTTCTTC.

Worth noting for this clonotype: Its ends do not fully match the called genes, so a read error is possible. This chain connects TRBV12-3 or TRBV12-4 to TRBJ2-5, with 9 bases matching TRBD1. CDR3 length: 15 amino acids. The DNA of the CDR3 is TGTGTCAGCAGTTACCGGGACAGGGCCCAAGAGACCCAGTACTTC. Translated, it gives CVSSYRDRAQETQYF.

The V call is TRBV7-9, the J call TRBJ1-2; no clear D gene. This CDR3 has 13 amino acids. The V end was cut by 2 bases, the J end by 8 bases, with 12 bases between. Germline values: CDR1 SEHNR, CDR2 FQNEAQ (reference sequence). The CDR3 bases are TGTGCCAGCAGCTTACAGGCCCTACAAGGCTACACCTTC. This codes for CASSLQALQGYTF.

This clonotype was counted at least ten times. The junction shows a germline mismatch at one end, possibly a read error. The chain joins TRBV5-1 to TRBJ2-7, with D unclear. The germline CDR1 and CDR2 sequences are SGHRS and YFSETQ. The CDR3 is made up of 11 amino acids. In DNA, the CDR3 is TGTGCCAGCAGCACCTCCTACGAGCAGTACTTC. Translation gives CASSTSYEQYF.

This clonotype has at least ten counts. The chain links TRBV11-2 to TRBJ2-7, with 11 bases that match TRBD2. V gave up 1 base and J gave up 2 bases; unmatched junction bases: 1. The V gene's germline CDR1 is SGHAT and CDR2 FQNNGV. The CDR3 consists of 15 residues. CDR3 residues: CASSLGLAGTYEQYF. The CDR3 nucleotides read TGTGCCAGCAGCTTAGGACTAGCGGGAACCTACGAGCAGTACTTC.

This chain joins TRBV20-1 and TRBJ2-7; TRBD1 is a possible D gene (6 bases). Germline CDR1 is DFQATT and CDR2 is SNEGSKA (reference sequence). V was cut by 3 bases and J by 3 bases, with 9 bases left in between. The CDR3 is 12 amino acids. This CDR3 reads CSARIQGYEQYF. The CDR3 coding sequence is TGCAGTGCTAGGATACAGGGCTACGAGCAGTACTTC.

V is TRBV2 and J is TRBJ2-4; no firm D call. The tail of the sequence fits TRBJ2-7 better, so the J call may be wrong. The CDR3 runs 16 residues. In germline, CDR1 is SNHLY, CDR2 FYNNEI. CDR3 sequence (DNA): TGTGCCAGCATCGTCCATCGGATGGCGGACCCCTACGAGCAGTACTTC. Translating it yields CASIVHRMADPYEQYF.

This chain joins TRBV4-1 and TRBJ2-1; the D is unclear. The V gene lost 1 base and the J gene lost 0 bases, with 16 bases spanning the gap. The CDR3 runs 18 residues. Germline V CDR1 and CDR2: MGHRA, YSYEKL. The CDR3 region has the DNA TGCGCCAGCAGCCAAGCGTCTGGGTTACTCGCCTCCTACAATGAGCAGTTCTTC. Residues: CASSQASGLLASYNEQFF.

The CDR3 DNA sequence: TGTGCCATCAGTTCCGGGGGGGGTCAGCCCCAGCATTTT. Translating it yields CAISSGGGQPQHF. The chain employs TRBV10-3 and TRBJ1-5; a weak D match, TRBD1 (5 bases). This CDR3 region has 13 residues. Germline assignment: CDR1 ENHRY and CDR2 SYGVKD. Trimming left V 5 bases short and J 6 bases short, with 11 bases between.

This clonotype was observed a handful of times. The rearrangement uses TRBV5-1 and TRBJ2-7, with TRBD1 matching over 7 bases. The germline V gene has CDR1 SGHRS and CDR2 YFSETQ. There are 16 residues in the CDR3. V lost 5 bases and J lost 7; bases outside the gene matches: 18. In nucleotides, the CDR3 is TGCGCCAGCAGTCAAGGACGGGACAGCTCCTACAATGAGCAGTACTTC. Protein sequence: CASSQGRDSSYNEQYF. The entire variable domain, with the rest obtained from reference TRBV5-1 and TRBJ2-7, is as follows: KAGVTQTPRYLIKTRGQQVTLSCSPISGHRSVSWYQQTPGQGLQFLFEYFSETQRNKGNFPGRFSGRQFSNSRSEMNVSTLELGDSALYLCASSQGRDSSYNEQYFGPGTRLTVT.

This clonotype was detected only once. J is TRBJ2-7 and V is TRBV7-7; TRBD2 might be the D (6 bases). This CDR3 is built from 15 residues. Trimming pared 5 bases from V and 10 bases from J, leaving 24 bases between. From germline, CDR1 is SSHAT and CDR2 FNYEAQ (reference sequence). CDR3 in amino acids: CASSASINGGRDQYF. The CDR3 bases are TGTGCCAGCAGCGCTAGCATCAACGGGGGACGGGACCAGTACTTC.

The chain couples TRBV20-1 to TRBJ2-1; maybe TRBD1 (6 bases). Germline values: CDR1 DFQATT, CDR2 SNEGSKA (reference sequence). This CDR3 is built from 15 residues. Between the trimmed V and J ends, which lost 3 bases and 5 bases, there was a span of 17 bases. The CDR3 loop is CSASESGHHDNEQFF. DNA for the CDR3: TGCAGTGCTAGTGAATCGGGACACCATGACAATGAGCAGTTCTTC.

A few counts support this clonotype. The V gene is TRBV5-1, the J gene TRBJ2-5; 7 bases are a match to TRBD1. The last part of the DNA fits TRBJ2-7 better; the J call may be wrong. The CDR3 extends over 15 amino acids. Germline V gives CDR1 SGHRS, CDR2 YFSETQ. The CDR3 region is CASSSGQVGSSEQYF. The DNA for the CDR3 is TGCGCCAGCAGCTCTGGACAGGTCGGGTCTAGCGAGCAGTACTTC.

V usage is TRBV6-6 and J usage is TRBJ2-7, with 9 bases matching TRBD1. The CDR3 totals 16 residues. The V segment lost 2 bases and the J segment 5 bases; nucleotides outside the gene matches: 10. Per germline, CDR1 MNHNY and CDR2 SVGAGI (reference sequence). For the CDR3, the DNA is TGTGCCAGCAGTTACCTCCGGCCCGGGACAGGGAACGAGCAGTACTTC. Translated, it gives CASSYLRPGTGNEQYF.

This clonotype was seen just once. Being one base from a much bigger clone, this may be a read error. This chain joins TRBV20-1 and TRBJ2-7; 9 bases are a match to TRBD2. Germline V lookup: CDR1 DFQATT, CDR2 SNEGSKA (reference sequence). J was trimmed by 3 bases and V by 1 base; bases with no gene match: 4. The CDR3 is 14 amino acids. The CDR3, as DNA: TGCAGTGCTAGAGGGACTAGCGAGATCTACGAGCAGTACTTC. It encodes CSARGTSEIYEQYF.